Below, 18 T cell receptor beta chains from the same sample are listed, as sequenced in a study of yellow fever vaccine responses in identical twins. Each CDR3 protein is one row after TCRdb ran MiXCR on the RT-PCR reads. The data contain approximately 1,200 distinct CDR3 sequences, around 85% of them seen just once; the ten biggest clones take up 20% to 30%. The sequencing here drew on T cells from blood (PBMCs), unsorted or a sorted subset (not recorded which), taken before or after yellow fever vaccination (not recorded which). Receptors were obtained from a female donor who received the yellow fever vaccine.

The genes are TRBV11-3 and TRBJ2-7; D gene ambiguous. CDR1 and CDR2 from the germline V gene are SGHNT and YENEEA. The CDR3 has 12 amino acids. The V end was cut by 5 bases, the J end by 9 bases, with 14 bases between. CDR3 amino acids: CASSPGTNAQYF. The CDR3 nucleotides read TGTGCCAGCAGCCCGGGCACGAATGCGCAGTACTTC.

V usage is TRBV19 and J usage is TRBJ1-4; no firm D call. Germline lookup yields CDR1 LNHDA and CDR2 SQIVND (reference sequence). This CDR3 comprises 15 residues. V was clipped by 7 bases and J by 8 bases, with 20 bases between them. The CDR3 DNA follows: TGTGCCAGTAACCCTGAGTGGCAGGCGGAGGAAAAACTGTTTTTT. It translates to CASNPEWQAEEKLFF.

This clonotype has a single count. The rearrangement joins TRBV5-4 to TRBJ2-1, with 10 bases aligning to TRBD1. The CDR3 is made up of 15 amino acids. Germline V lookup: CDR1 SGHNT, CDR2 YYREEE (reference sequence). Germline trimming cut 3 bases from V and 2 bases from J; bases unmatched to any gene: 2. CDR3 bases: TGTGCCAGCAGCTATGGACAGGGGGCCTACAATGAGCAGTTCTTC. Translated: CASSYGQGAYNEQFF.

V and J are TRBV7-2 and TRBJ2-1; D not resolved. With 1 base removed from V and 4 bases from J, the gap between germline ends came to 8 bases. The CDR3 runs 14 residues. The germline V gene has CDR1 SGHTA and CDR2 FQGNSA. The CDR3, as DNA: TGTGCCAGCAGCTTAGTGGTGACTTACAATGAGCAGTTCTTC. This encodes CASSLVVTYNEQFF.

The DNA of the CDR3 is TGTGCCAGCAGTTCCCCGGCACCTACCTACGAGCAGTACTTC. It codes for CASSSPAPTYEQYF. V gene TRBV6-6 combines with J gene TRBJ2-7; D unresolved. CDR1 MNHNY and CDR2 SVGAGI come from the germline V gene (reference sequence). V shed 4 bases and J shed 2 bases, with 12 bases lying between them. The CDR3 extends over 14 amino acids.

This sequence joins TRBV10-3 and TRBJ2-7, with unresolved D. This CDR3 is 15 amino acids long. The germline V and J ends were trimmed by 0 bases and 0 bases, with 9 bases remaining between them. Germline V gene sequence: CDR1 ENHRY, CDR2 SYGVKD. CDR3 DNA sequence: TGTGCCATCAGTGAGTCGAAGTACAGCTCCTACGAGCAGTACTTC. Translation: CAISESKYSSYEQYF.

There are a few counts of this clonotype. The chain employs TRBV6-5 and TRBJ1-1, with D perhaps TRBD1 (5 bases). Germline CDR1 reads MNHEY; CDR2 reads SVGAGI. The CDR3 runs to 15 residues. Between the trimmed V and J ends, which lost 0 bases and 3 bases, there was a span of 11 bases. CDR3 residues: CASSYSTGPDTEAFF. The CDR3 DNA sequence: TGTGCCAGCAGTTACTCCACAGGTCCGGACACTGAAGCTTTCTTT.

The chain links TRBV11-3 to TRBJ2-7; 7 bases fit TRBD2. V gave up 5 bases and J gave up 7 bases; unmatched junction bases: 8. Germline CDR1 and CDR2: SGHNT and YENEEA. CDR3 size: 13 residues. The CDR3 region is CASSPGAGGEQYF. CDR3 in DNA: TGTGCCAGCAGCCCGGGAGCCGGGGGGGAGCAGTACTTC.

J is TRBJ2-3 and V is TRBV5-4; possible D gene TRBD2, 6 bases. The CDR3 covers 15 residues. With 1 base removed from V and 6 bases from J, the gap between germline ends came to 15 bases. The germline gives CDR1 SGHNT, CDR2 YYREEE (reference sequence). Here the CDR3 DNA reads TGTGCCAGCAGCTTGTTGATATCCGGGAGCGATACGCAGTATTTT. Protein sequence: CASSLLISGSDTQYF.

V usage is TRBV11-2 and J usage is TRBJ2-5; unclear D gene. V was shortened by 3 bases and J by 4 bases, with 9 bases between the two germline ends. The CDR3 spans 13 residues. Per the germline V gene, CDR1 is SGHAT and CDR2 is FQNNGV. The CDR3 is CASSFYRGETQYF. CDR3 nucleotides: TGTGCCAGCAGCTTTTACAGAGGAGAGACCCAGTACTTC.

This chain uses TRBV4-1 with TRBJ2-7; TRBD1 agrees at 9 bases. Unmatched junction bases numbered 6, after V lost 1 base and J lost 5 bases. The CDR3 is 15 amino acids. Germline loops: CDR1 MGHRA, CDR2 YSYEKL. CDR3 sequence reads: CASSQAGTGTNEQYF. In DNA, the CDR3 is TGCGCCAGCAGCCAAGCCGGGACAGGGACTAACGAGCAGTACTTC.

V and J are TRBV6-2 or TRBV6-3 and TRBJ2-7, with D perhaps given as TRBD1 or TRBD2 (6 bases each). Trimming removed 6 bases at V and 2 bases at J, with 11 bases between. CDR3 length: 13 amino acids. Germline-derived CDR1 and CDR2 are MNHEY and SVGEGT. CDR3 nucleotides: TGTGCCAGCAGCTGGGGGGCCACCTACGAGCAGTACGTC. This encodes CASSWGATYEQYV.

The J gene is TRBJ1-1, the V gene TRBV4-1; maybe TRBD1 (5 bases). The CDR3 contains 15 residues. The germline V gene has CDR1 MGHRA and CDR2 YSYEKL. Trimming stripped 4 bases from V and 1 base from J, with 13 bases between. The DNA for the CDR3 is TGCGCCAGCAGCCCCCGGTCGGGGGGGAACACTGAAGCTTTCTTT. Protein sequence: CASSPRSGGNTEAFF.

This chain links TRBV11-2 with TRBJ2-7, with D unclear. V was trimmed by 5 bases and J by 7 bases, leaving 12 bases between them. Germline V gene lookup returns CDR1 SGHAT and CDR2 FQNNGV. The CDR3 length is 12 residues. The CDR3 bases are TGTGCCAGCAGCACCTCCTCCCGGGAGCAGTACGTC. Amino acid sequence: CASSTSSREQYV.

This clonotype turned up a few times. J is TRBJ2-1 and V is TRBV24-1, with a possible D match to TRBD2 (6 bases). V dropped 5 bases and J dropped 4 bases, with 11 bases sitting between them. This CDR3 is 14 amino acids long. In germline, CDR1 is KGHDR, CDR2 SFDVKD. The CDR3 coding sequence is TGTGCCACCAGTGGGGCGGGACCGTACAATGAGCAGTTCTTC. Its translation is CATSGAGPYNEQFF.

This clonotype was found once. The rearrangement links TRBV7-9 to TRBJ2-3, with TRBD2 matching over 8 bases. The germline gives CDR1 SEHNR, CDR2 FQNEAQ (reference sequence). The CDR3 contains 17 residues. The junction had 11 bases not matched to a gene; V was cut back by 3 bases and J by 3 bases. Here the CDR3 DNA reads TGTGCCAGCAGCTTTGTTACTAGCGGAGGGGGAACAGATACGCAGTATTTT. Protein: CASSFVTSGGGTDTQYF.

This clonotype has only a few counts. The DNA for the CDR3 is TGTGCCAGCAGCGTTGACAGCATCCCCCAAGAGACCCAGTACTTC. It codes for CASSVDSIPQETQYF. The chain has TRBV9 and TRBJ2-5, with TRBD1 as a possible D gene (5 bases). V was cut by 2 bases and J by 1 base, with 12 bases left in between. This CDR3 has 15 residues. Germline V CDR1 and CDR2: SGDLS, YYNGEE.

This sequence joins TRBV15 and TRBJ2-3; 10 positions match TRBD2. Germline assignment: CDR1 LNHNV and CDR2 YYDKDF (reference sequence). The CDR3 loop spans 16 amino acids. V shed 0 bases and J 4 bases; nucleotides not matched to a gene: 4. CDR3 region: CATSREKRGGADTQYF. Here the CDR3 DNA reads TGTGCCACCAGCAGAGAAAAGCGGGGGGGCGCAGATACGCAGTATTTT.